Reported below is one TCR beta chain. The antigen is unknown. The ends were cut back, 1 base at V and 8 bases at J, with 12 bases in the middle. Germline-derived CDR1 and CDR2 are SGHNT and YYREEE (reference sequence). CDR3 length: 13 amino acids. The entry originates in a study of CD8+ T cells in alopecia areata. Study overall: Treatment of the treated patients consisted of oral tofacitinib, 5 to 10 mg twice daily.

Extraction and reverse transcription of RNA yielded cDNA as the sequencing template. Some clones are missing from TCRdb's copy, which holds only in-frame ones; the method was immunoSEQ multiplex PCR. The sample comprises 150,000 to 200,000 clones, less than 80% of which are singletons, and roughly 11% rests with the top ten. Regarding the study as a whole: Lesional scalp exceeded normal scalp in clonality, especially in alopecia totalis/universalis.

Researchers took lesional scalp punch biopsies and peripheral blood from people who were alopecia areata patients. Isolation of CD4+ and CD8+ T cells from PBMCs was achieved by sorting. The sample was CD8+ T cells sorted from blood, taken at week 0. The chain uses TRBV5-4 and TRBJ1-2; D ambiguous. This sequence originates from a human donor with alopecia areata. Here the CDR3 reads CASSLYPYGGYTF. CDR3 coding DNA: TGTGCCAGCAGCTTGTACCCGTACGGGGGCTACACCTTC. The whole variable domain, remainder taken from reference TRBV5-4 and TRBJ1-2, is ETGVTQSPTHLIKTRGQQVTLRCSSQSGHNTVSWYQQALGQGPQFIFQYYREEENGRGNFPPRFSGLQFPNYSSELNVNALELDDSALYLCASSLYPYGGYTFGSGTRLTVV.